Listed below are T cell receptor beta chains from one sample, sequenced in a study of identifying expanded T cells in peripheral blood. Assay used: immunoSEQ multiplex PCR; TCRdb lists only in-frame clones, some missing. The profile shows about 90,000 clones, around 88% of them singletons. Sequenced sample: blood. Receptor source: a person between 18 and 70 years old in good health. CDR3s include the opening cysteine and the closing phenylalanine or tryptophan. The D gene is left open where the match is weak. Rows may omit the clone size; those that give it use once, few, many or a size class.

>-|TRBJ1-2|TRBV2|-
TGTGCCAGCAGTGAAGCGCGTATCAGGGGCTACACCTTC
CASSEARIRGYTF
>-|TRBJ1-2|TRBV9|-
TGTGCCAGCAGCGCCCAGGGGACAAACTATGGCTACACCTTC
CASSAQGTNYGYTF
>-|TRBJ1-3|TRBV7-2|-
TGTGCCAGCAGCTTAGCCATGGGAAACACCATATATTTT
CASSLAMGNTIYF
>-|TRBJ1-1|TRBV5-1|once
TGCGCCAGCGGAAGAGAGGGCACTGAAGCTTTCTTT
CASGREGTEAFF
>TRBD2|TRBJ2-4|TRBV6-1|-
TGTGCCAGCAGGGCGGGAGAAGGAAACATTCAGTACTTC
CASRAGEGNIQYF
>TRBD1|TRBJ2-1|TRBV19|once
TGTGCCAGTAGTACGACAGGGGGGGATGAGCAGTTCTTC
CASSTTGGDEQFF
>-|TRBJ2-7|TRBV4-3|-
TGCGCCAGCAGCCAAGTACGGACGGCCTCCTACGAGCAGTACTTC
CASSQVRTASYEQYF
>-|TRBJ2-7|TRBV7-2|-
TGTGCCAGCAGCTTGTCGCCGGGCTACAGTGCCCACGAGCAGTACTTC
CASSLSPGYSAHEQYF
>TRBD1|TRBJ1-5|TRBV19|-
TGTGCCAGTACCATACAGGGGGGGAGCAATCAGCCCCAGCATTTT
CASTIQGGSNQPQHF
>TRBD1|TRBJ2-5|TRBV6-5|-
TGTGCCAGCAGAAGGACAGGGAGGGAGACCCAGTACTTC
CASRRTGRETQYF
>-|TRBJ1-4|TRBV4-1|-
TGCGCCAGCAGCCAAGGAGTAGCCCTGGGAGAAAAACTGTTTTTT
CASSQGVALGEKLFF
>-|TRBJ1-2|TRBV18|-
TGTGCCAGCTCACCGGAGGGACTGGGAGCTAACTATGGCTACACCTTC
CASSPEGLGANYGYTF
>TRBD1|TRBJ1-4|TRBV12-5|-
TGTGCTAGTGGTCGCCGGGACAGGGGGTTGACTAATGAAAAACTGTTTTTT
CASGRRDRGLTNEKLFF
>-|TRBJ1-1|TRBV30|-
TGTGCCTGGAGTAAACGGAGGTACGCTGAAGCTTTCTTT
CAWSKRRYAEAFF
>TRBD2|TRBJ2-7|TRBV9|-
TGTGCCAGCAGCGTAGATTTAGGGGGAGCGGGGGCCTACGAGCAGTACTTC
CASSVDLGGAGAYEQYF
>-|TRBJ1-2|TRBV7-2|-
TGTGCCAGCAGCTTAACACCCACCGCGAGAGGCTACACCTTC
CASSLTPTARGYTF
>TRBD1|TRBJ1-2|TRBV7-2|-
TGTGCCAGCGCCCTGGACAGGACCTATGGCTACACCTTC
CASALDRTYGYTF
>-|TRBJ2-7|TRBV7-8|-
TGTGCCAGCAGACCCGGGACGGTCCGGGGGGAGCAGTACTTC
CASRPGTVRGEQYF
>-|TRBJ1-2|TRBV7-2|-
TGTGCCAGCAGCTTAGGAGGGTGGGGAGGCTACACCTTC
CASSLGGWGGYTF
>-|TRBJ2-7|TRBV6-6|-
TGTGCCAGCAGTCCCCCGGGAATCTCCTACGAGCAGTACTTC
CASSPPGISYEQYF
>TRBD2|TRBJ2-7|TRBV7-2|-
TGTGCCAGCAGCGGATCTAGCGGGGGGGGCTACGAGCAGTACTTC
CASSGSSGGGYEQYF
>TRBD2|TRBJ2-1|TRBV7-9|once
TGTGCCAGCAGCTTAGTCGCTAGCGGGGGGGCGTGGTTCTTC
CASSLVASGGAWFF
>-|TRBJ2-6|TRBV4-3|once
TGCGCCAGCAGCCAAGTATCTGGGTCTGGGGCCAACGTCCTGACTTTC
CASSQVSGSGANVLTF
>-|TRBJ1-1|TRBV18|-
TGTGCCAGCTCACCACAGTACGGGGCCATTAACACTGAAGCTTTCTTT
CASSPQYGAINTEAFF
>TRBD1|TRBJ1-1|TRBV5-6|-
TGTGCCAGCACCCTGAGGTACAGGGGCACTGAAGCTTTCTTT
CASTLRYRGTEAFF
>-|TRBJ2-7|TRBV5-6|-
TGTGCCAGCAGCTTGCCCTACCCCTACGAGCAGTACTTC
CASSLPYPYEQYF
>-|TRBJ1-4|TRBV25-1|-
TGTGCCAGCAGTGACCCGACAGTGAGAAATGAAAAACTGTTTTTT
CASSDPTVRNEKLFF
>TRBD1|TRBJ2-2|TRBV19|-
TGTGCCACCAGGACAGGGAGGACCGGGGAGCTGTTTTTT
CATRTGRTGELFF
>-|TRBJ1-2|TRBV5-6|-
TGTGCCAGCAGCTTGGAACAGATTCGATGGAGTGGCTACACCTTC
CASSLEQIRWSGYTF
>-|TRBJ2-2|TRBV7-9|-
TGTGCCAGCAGCCCCATTCAGAGAAACACCGGGGAGCTGTTTTTT
CASSPIQRNTGELFF
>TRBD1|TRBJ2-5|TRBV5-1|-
TGCGCCAGCAGCTTGGATTGGGGGACAGGGAAAGAGACCCAGTACTTC
CASSLDWGTGKETQYF
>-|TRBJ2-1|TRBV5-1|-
TGCGCCAGCAGCAACAGTCTAAACAATGAGCAGTTCTTC
CASSNSLNNEQFF
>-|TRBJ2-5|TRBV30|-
TGTGCCTGGAGTCCGGGCACGGTAGCAGAGACCCAGTACTTC
CAWSPGTVAETQYF
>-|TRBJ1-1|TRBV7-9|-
TGTGCCAGCAGGGGAGTAATGAACACTGAAGCTTTCTTT
CASRGVMNTEAFF
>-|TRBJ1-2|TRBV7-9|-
TGTGCCAGCGGCCTGTGGGTGAGCCAGGGACGGCCAGCTAACTATGGCTACACCTTC
CASGLWVSQGRPANYGYTF
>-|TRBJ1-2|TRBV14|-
TGTGCCAGCAGCCCAGCTGGGGGGGCTAACTATGGCTACACCTTC
CASSPAGGANYGYTF
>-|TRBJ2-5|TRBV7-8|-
TGTGCCAGCAGCTTGGATAGGGGTCGGGCGACCCAGTACTTC
CASSLDRGRATQYF
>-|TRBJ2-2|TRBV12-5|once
TGTGCTAGTGGTTTGGTACTAATTCAGAAAATACTCACCGGGGAGCTGTTTTTT
CASGLVLIQKILTGELFF
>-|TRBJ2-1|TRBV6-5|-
TGTGCCAGCAGTTACTCGCATAACAATGAGCAGTTCTTC
CASSYSHNNEQFF
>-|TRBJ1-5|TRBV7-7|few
TGTGCCAGCAGCTTAGTTTATCAGCCCCAGCATTTT
CASSLVYQPQHF
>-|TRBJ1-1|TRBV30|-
TGTGCCTGGAGTGTAGAGCAGGGCTTGGAAGCTTTCTTT
CAWSVEQGLEAFF
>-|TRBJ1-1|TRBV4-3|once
TGCGCCAGCAGCCAAGACGGGGCTTCGTACACTGAAGCTTTCTTT
CASSQDGASYTEAFF